The TCR beta chain under discussion was sequenced for a study of radiation and T cells in renal cell carcinoma. Study-wide background: Nephrectomy followed 15 Gy stereotactic body radiation by 4 weeks. Findings and caveats of the study: No pretreatment tumor biopsies were available for baseline clonotypes.

Per the germline V gene, CDR1 is SGHNT and CDR2 is YYREEE (reference sequence). CDR3 size: 14 residues. The trim removed 3 bases at V and 7 bases at J, leaving 5 bases unmatched. Regarding time point: blood 2 weeks post-SBRT. Documented treatment: 15 Gy SBRT to primary tumor, nephrectomy 4 weeks later. Radiation-treated patients gave blood at baseline, week 2 and week 4. This renal cell carcinoma was of the clear cell type. Notes on this clone: The antigen is not known.

Here immunoSEQ multiplex PCR was the method, and the copy in TCRdb shows in-frame clones only, minus some. The repertoire includes about 130,000 clones, around 80% of them detected once, and approximately 6.3% sits in the top ten. The origin of this receptor is a man aged 50 to 60 with renal cell carcinoma. This rearrangement joins TRBV5-4 to TRBJ2-2; 8 bases line up with TRBD2. This specimen consisted of blood, obtained from a patient whose treatment included radiotherapy and nephrectomy. CDR3 nucleotide sequence: TGTGCCAGCAGCTCCGGGGGGGCGGACGGGGAGCTGTTTTTT. Protein: CASSSGGADGELFF.